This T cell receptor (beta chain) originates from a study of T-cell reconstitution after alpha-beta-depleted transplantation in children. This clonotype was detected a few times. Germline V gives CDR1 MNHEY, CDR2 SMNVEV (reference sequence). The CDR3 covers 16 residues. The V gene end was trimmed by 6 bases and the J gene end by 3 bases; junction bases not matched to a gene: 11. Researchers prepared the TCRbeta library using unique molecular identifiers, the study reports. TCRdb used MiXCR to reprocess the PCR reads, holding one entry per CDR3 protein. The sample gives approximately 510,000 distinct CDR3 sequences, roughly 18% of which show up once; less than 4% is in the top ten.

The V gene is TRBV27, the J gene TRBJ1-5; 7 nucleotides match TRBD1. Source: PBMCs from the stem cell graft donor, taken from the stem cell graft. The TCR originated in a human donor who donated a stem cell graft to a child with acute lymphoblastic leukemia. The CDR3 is CASSRGLDRPNQPQHF. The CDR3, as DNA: TGTGCCAGCAGCCGCGGCTTGGACAGGCCCAATCAGCCCCAGCATTTT.